This TCR beta chain was identified in a study of T cell responses to AZD1222 COVID-19 vaccine. Findings and caveats of the study: Of spike-specific TCRs, nearly half reportedly target regions left unmutated in variants. After two AZD1222 doses, spike-specific TCR breadth and depth rose versus day 0. Possibly, clonal diversity was underestimated; donors were largely white British and included more females.

This table comes from immunoSEQ multiplex PCR, and its TCRdb copy is limited to in-frame clones, with some not included. Seen here are tens of thousands of clones, 90% observed once, and the top ten hold over 5.5%. On this clone itself: Its antigen is as yet unknown.

V lost 7 bases to trimming and J lost 10 bases, with 11 bases between them. CDR3 length equals 12 residues. Germline CDR1 is SNHLY and CDR2 is FYNNEI. The sequence was collected from an adult in good health. The chain combines TRBV2 with TRBJ1-6; D is ambiguous. The sequenced sample was peripheral blood, obtained on day 0 of AZD1222 vaccination. The CDR3 DNA follows: TGTGCCAGCATGGGTTCTTGGTCACCCCTCCACTTT. It codes for CASMGSWSPLHF.